This T cell receptor beta chain emerged from a study of cytomegalovirus exposure and HLA in healthy donors. Study overall: Membership in the Caucasian-associated ancestry cluster was found for 65% to 85% of almost 400 genotyped donors.

The germline V gene has CDR1 SGHTS and CDR2 YDEGEE. The CDR3 runs 15 residues. The V end was cut by 7 bases, the J end by 0 bases, with 17 bases between. Primers included in the PCR were 60 Vbeta and 13 Jbeta primers. Authors' methods: About 10 million shared chains were among the about 80 million unique TCR beta chains that a later analysis counted. The data were produced by immunoSEQ multiplex PCR, yet TCRdb's version contains in-frame clones alone and is incomplete. That table supplies the V and J calls and clone size; D and trimming were determined from the DNA. The specimen's table records under 120,000 clones.

The TCR comes from a man aged 45 to 65 in good health and CMV-seronegative. The source material was PBMCs. The chain uses TRBV5-8 and TRBJ2-7; a weak D match, TRBD2 (5 bases). DNA for the CDR3: TGTGCCAGCGCCTCAGATCCAGGAGGCTCCTACGAGCAGTACTTC. Translated, it gives CASASDPGGSYEQYF.